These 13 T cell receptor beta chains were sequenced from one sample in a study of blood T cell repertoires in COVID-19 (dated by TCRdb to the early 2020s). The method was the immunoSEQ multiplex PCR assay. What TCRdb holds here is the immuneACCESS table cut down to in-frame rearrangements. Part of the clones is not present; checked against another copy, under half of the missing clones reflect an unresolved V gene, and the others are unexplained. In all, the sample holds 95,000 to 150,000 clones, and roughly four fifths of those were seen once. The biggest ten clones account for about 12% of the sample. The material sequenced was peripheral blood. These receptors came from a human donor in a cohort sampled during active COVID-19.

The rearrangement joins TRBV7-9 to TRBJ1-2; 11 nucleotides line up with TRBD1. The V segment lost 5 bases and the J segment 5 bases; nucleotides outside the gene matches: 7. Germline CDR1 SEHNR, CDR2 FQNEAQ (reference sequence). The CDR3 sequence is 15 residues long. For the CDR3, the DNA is TGTGCCAGCAGCACAGGACAGGGGGCAGAATATGGCTACACCTTC. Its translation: CASSTGQGAEYGYTF.

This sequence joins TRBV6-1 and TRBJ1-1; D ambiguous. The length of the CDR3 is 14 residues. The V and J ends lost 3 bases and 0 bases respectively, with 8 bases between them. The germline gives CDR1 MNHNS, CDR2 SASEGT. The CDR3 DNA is TGTGCCAGCAGTGAGCTCAGAATGAACACTGAAGCTTTCTTT. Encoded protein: CASSELRMNTEAFF.

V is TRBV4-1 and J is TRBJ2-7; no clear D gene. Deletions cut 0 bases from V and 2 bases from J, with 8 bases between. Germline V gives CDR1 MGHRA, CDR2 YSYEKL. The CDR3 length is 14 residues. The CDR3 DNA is TGCGCCAGCAGCCAAGAGCTCAGTCCCTACGAGCAGTACTTC. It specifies CASSQELSPYEQYF.

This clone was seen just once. CDR3 in amino acids: CASSEAQITGGDYGYTF. CDR3 DNA: TGTGCCAGCAGTGAAGCTCAGATTACAGGGGGCGACTATGGCTACACCTTC. The chain is built from TRBV2 and TRBJ1-2; TRBD1 agrees at 9 bases. This CDR3 spans 17 amino acids. Germline values: CDR1 SNHLY, CDR2 FYNNEI. The ends lost 0 bases at V and 3 bases at J; junction bases unmatched: 8.

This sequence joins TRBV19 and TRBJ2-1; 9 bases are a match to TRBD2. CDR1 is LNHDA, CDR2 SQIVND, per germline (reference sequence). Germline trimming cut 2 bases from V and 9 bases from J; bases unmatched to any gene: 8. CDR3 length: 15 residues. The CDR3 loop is CASSIKGSGGREQFF. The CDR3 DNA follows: TGTGCCAGTAGTATAAAGGGTAGCGGGGGCCGTGAGCAGTTCTTC.

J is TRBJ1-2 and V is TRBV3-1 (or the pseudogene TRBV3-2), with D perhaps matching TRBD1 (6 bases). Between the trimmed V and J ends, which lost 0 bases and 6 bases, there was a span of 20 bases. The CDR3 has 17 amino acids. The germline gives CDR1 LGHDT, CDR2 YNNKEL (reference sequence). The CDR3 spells CASSQESSDRITNGYTF. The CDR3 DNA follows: TGTGCCAGCAGCCAAGAGTCCTCGGACAGAATAACTAATGGCTACACCTTC.

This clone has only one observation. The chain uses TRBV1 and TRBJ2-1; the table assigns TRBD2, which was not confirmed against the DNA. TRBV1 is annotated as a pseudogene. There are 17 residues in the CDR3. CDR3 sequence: CTSSQVASGVSYNEQFF. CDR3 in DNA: TGCACCAGCAGCCAGGTCGCTAGCGGAGTCTCCTACAATGAGCAGTTCTTC.

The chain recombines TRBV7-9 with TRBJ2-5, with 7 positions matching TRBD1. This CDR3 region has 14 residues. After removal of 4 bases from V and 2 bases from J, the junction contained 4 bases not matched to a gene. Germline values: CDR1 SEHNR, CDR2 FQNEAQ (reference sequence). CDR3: CASSSPGQQETQYF. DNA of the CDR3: TGTGCCAGCAGCTCGCCGGGACAGCAAGAGACCCAGTACTTC.

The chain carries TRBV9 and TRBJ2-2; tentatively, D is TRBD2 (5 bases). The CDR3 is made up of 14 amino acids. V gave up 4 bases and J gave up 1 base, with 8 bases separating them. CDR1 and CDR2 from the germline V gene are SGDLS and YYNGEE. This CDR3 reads CASSPRENTGELFF. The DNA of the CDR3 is TGTGCCAGCAGCCCCCGGGAGAACACCGGGGAGCTGTTTTTT.

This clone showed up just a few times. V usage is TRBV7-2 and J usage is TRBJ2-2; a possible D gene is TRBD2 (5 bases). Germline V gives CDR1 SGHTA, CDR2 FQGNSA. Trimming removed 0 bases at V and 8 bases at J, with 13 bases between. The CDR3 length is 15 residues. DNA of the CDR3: TGTGCCAGCAGCTTAGCGCGGGCCCCCGGGGGGGAGCTGTTTTTT. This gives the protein CASSLARAPGGELFF. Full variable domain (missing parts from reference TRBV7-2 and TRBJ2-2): GAGVSQSPSNKVTEKGKDVELRCDPISGHTALYWYRQSLGQGLEFLIYFQGNSAPDKSGLPSDRFSAERTGGSVSTLTIQRTQQEDSAVYLCASSLARAPGGELFFGEGSRLTVL.

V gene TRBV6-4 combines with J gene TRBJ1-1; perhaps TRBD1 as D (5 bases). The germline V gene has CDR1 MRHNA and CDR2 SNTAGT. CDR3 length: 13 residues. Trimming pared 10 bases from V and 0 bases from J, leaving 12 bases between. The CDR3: CAKKTDMNTEAFF. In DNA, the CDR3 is TGTGCCAAAAAGACAGACATGAACACTGAAGCTTTCTTT.

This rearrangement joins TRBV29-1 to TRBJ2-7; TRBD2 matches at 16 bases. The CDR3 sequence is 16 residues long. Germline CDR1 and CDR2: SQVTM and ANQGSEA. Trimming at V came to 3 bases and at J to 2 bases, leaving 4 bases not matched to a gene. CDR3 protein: CSVEGTSGGAAYEQYF. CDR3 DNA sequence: TGCAGCGTTGAGGGGACTAGCGGGGGGGCCGCCTACGAGCAGTACTTC.

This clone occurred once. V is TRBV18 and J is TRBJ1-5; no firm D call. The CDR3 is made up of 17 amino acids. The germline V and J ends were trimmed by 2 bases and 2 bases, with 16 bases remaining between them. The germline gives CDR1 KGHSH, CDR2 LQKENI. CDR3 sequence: CASSPVESVGGNQPQHF. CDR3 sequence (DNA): TGTGCCAGCTCACCAGTCGAAAGTGTCGGTGGCAATCAGCCCCAGCATTTT.